This T cell receptor beta chain comes out of a study of T cell responses to AZD1222 COVID-19 vaccine. Study results and caveats: Spike-specific TCR breadth and depth rose after two AZD1222 doses.

Only in-frame clones appear in the TCRdb table, and some are missing; sequencing was by immunoSEQ multiplex PCR. The sample lists fewer than 100,000 clones; about nine tenths were seen once. The CDR3 consists of 17 residues. The V gene's germline CDR1 is WNHNN and CDR2 SYGVQD (reference sequence). The V and J ends lost 0 bases and 6 bases, in that order; junction bases with no gene match: 11. With respect to this clone: What it binds is unknown.

The analysis combined second doses at about 4 or about 12 weeks. Sequencing was performed on peripheral blood, taken 28 days after the second AZD1222 dose. V and J are TRBV10-1 and TRBJ2-7, with TRBD1 matching over 10 bases. The clonotype was recovered from an adult who received the AZD1222 COVID-19 vaccine. The CDR3 loop reads CASSESRDRGPFGEQYF. CDR3 in DNA: TGCGCCAGCAGTGAGTCCAGGGACAGGGGACCCTTCGGCGAGCAGTACTTC.